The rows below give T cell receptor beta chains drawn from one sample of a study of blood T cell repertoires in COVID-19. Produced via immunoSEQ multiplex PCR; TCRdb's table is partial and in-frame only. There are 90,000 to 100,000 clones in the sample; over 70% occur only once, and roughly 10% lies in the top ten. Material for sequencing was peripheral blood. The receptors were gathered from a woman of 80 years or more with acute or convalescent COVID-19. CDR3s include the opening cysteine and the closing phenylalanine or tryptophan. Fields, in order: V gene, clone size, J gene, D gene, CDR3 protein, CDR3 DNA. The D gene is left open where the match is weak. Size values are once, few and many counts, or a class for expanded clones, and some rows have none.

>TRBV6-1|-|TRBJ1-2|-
CASRETVLNYGYTF
TGTGCCAGCAGGGAGACAGTCTTGAACTATGGCTACACCTTC
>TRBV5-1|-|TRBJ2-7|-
CASSLGEAYEQYF
TGCGCCAGCAGCTTGGGGGAGGCCTACGAGCAGTACTTC
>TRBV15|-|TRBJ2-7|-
CATSRRSGGAGDEQYF
TGTGCCACCAGCAGACGCTCAGGGGGCGCGGGAGACGAGCAGTACTTC
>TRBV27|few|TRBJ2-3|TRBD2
CASSLFKRGGTDTQYF
TGTGCCAGCAGTTTATTTAAGCGGGGGGGCACAGATACGCAGTATTTT
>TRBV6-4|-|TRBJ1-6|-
CASSDWCRGTSLSSYNSPLHF
TGTGCCAGCAGTGACTGGTGCCGGGGGACCAGTTTGAGCTCCTATAATTCACCCCTCCACTTT
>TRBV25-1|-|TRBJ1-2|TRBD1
CASSQTGLWSGYTF
TGTGCCAGCAGTCAGACAGGGCTATGGAGTGGCTACACCTTC
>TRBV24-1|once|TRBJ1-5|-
CATSDRNQPQHF
TGTGCCACCAGTGATCGGAATCAGCCCCAGCATTTT
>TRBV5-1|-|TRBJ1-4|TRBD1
CASTQTGGLNEKLFF
TGCGCCAGCACGCAAACAGGGGGCCTAAATGAAAAACTGTTTTTT
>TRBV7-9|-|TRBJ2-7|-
CASSFARGSSEQYF
TGTGCCAGCAGCTTTGCAAGGGGATCGAGCGAGCAGTACTTC
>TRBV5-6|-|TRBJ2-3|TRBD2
CASSLEAGRSTDTQYF
TGTGCCAGCAGCTTGGAAGCGGGGCGAAGCACAGATACGCAGTATTTT
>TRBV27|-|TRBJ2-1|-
CASSFVPYNEQFF
TGTGCCAGCAGTTTTGTCCCGTACAATGAGCAGTTCTTC